The 14 T cell receptor beta chains reported below all come from one sample, sequenced in a study of T cells in tuberculosis. Some clones are missing from TCRdb's copy, which holds only in-frame ones; the method was immunoSEQ multiplex PCR. This table holds roughly 35,000 clones, roughly 90% found once. Sequenced sample: PBMCs. All receptors derive from a donor between 10 and 29 years old with latent tuberculosis or without tuberculosis infection.

V usage is TRBV13 and J usage is TRBJ2-7; TRBD2 is a possible D gene (6 bases). The V end was cut by 3 bases, the J end by 3 bases, with 12 bases between. This CDR3 is 14 amino acids long. Germline-derived CDR1 and CDR2 are PRHDT and FYEKMQ (reference sequence). The CDR3 reads CASSFPGDDYEQYF. The CDR3 DNA reads TGTGCCAGCAGCTTCCCGGGGGACGACTACGAGCAGTACTTC. The full variable domain, its missing parts supplied by reference TRBV13 and TRBJ2-7, is AAGVIQSPRHLIKEKRETATLKCYPIPRHDTVYWYQQGPGQDPQFLISFYEKMQSDKGSIPDRFSAQQFSDYHSELNMSSLELGDSALYFCASSFPGDDYEQYFGPGTRLTVT.

The chain links TRBV4-3 to TRBJ1-3, with a tentative D call TRBD1 (5 bases). The CDR3 length is 14 residues. The V end lost 3 bases, the J end lost 1 base, and 7 bases lay between the germline ends. CDR1 and CDR2 (germline): LGHNA, YSLEER. The CDR3 sequence is CASSHGASGNTIYF. In nucleotides, the CDR3 is TGCGCCAGCAGCCATGGGGCATCTGGAAACACCATATATTTT.

The table lists this clone with a count of one. V gene TRBV9 combines with J gene TRBJ2-5; D ambiguous. The CDR3 covers 13 residues. V was shortened by 0 bases and J by 3 bases, with 6 bases between the two germline ends. Germline CDR1 and CDR2: SGDLS and YYNGEE. In nucleotides, the CDR3 is TGTGCCAGCAGCGTAGGCAGTAAAGAGACCCAGTACTTC. Protein: CASSVGSKETQYF.

This clone was seen a handful of times. This sequence joins TRBV28 and TRBJ1-2; unclear D gene. CDR1 is MDHEN, CDR2 SYDVKM, per germline. The CDR3 is 14 residues long. V lost 3 bases to trimming and J lost 7 bases, with 15 bases between them. CDR3 nucleotides: TGTGCCAGCAGTTTTCTCGGGAAGTCGGCTGGCTACACCTTC. Protein: CASSFLGKSAGYTF.

The V and J genes are TRBV10-1 and TRBJ2-7; the D gene is possibly TRBD1 (5 bases). The CDR3 extends over 14 amino acids. V lost 3 bases and J lost 5, with 14 bases in between. The germline CDR1 and CDR2 sequences are WNHNN and SYGVQD (reference sequence). The CDR3 sequence: CASSDGQGIDEQYF. DNA of the CDR3: TGCGCCAGCAGTGATGGGCAGGGAATCGACGAGCAGTACTTC.

In nucleotides, the CDR3 is TGTGCCAGCAGCCTAAGGAACACTGAAGCTTTCTTT. Protein product: CASSLRNTEAFF. The chain recombines TRBV2 with TRBJ1-1, with D unresolved. CDR3 length: 12 residues. The V gene's germline CDR1 is SNHLY and CDR2 FYNNEI. V shed 6 bases and J shed 1 base, with 6 bases lying between them.

The chain couples TRBV25-1 to TRBJ2-2; possible D gene TRBD2, 7 bases. Per the germline V gene, CDR1 is MGHDK and CDR2 is SYGVNS. This CDR3 region has 16 residues. V lost 3 bases, J lost 5 bases, and 16 bases lay in between. The CDR3 loop is CASSDAGGGRTGELFF. CDR3 sequence (DNA): TGTGCCAGCAGTGATGCCGGGGGCGGGAGAACCGGGGAGCTGTTTTTT.

The chain uses TRBV15 and TRBJ1-3; D remains ambiguous. V was trimmed by 1 base and J by 4 bases, leaving 8 bases between them. Germline V gives CDR1 LNHNV, CDR2 YYDKDF (reference sequence). The CDR3 spans 14 residues. The CDR3 spells CATSRGGEGNTIYF. In DNA, the CDR3 is TGTGCCACCAGCAGAGGAGGAGAGGGAAACACCATATATTTT.

The chain couples TRBV18 to TRBJ2-5, with 10 bases that match TRBD2. TRBJ2-7 explains the end of the DNA better; the J call may be wrong. This CDR3 spans 13 amino acids. The germline V gene has CDR1 KGHSH and CDR2 LQKENI. The CDR3 loop is CASSPLAGDEQYF. In nucleotides, the CDR3 is TGTGCCAGCTCACCCCTAGCGGGGGACGAGCAGTACTTC.

The rearrangement joins TRBV5-1 to TRBJ2-3; D perhaps matches TRBD1 (5 bases). Germline lookup yields CDR1 SGHRS and CDR2 YFSETQ. This CDR3 region has 13 residues. Trimming took off 7 bases at V and 4 bases at J, with 13 bases between the two ends. CDR3 nucleotides: TGCGCCAGCGCGGCTTTAGGGGCAGATACGCAGTATTTT. Encoded protein: CASAALGADTQYF.

This clone was seen just once. This rearrangement joins TRBV7-2 to TRBJ1-1, with D tentatively TRBD1 (6 bases). The CDR3 is 14 amino acids. Germline V gene lookup returns CDR1 SGHTA and CDR2 FQGNSA. Trimming took off 1 base at V and 8 bases at J, with 14 bases between the two ends. The CDR3 reads CASSLGYRDREAFF. CDR3 DNA sequence: TGTGCCAGCAGCTTAGGTTACAGGGACCGAGAAGCTTTCTTT.

CDR3 nucleotides: TGTGCCAGTAGTATTGGGCAGGGCGGATCCTACAATGAGCAGTTCTTC. It specifies CASSIGQGGSYNEQFF. The chain employs TRBV19 and TRBJ2-1; a possible D gene is TRBD1 (5 bases). The germline gives CDR1 LNHDA, CDR2 SQIVND (reference sequence). V dropped 3 bases and J dropped 1 base, with 13 bases sitting between them. The CDR3 runs to 16 residues.

This clone has just a few counts. The V and J genes are TRBV7-2 and TRBJ2-1, with TRBD2 identical over 12 bases. The CDR3 is 15 amino acids. The trim removed 3 bases at V and 8 bases at J, leaving 5 bases unmatched. Germline V CDR1 and CDR2: SGHTA, FQGNSA. The CDR3 region is CASSFLRLAGDEQFF. The CDR3 DNA is TGTGCCAGCAGCTTCCTCCGACTAGCGGGAGATGAGCAGTTCTTC. Full variable domain (remainder filled in from reference TRBV7-2 and TRBJ2-1): GAGVSQSPSNKVTEKGKDVELRCDPISGHTALYWYRQSLGQGLEFLIYFQGNSAPDKSGLPSDRFSAERTGGSVSTLTIQRTQQEDSAVYLCASSFLRLAGDEQFFGPGTRLTVL.

The gene calls are TRBV7-8 and TRBJ1-5; D is unclear. The CDR3 loop spans 14 amino acids. With 1 base removed from V and 3 bases from J, the gap between germline ends came to 7 bases. Germline CDR1 is SGHVS and CDR2 is FQNEAQ. Written as DNA, the CDR3 is TGTGCCAGCAGCTTAGATCAGATCAATCAGCCCCAGCATTTT. This translates into CASSLDQINQPQHF.